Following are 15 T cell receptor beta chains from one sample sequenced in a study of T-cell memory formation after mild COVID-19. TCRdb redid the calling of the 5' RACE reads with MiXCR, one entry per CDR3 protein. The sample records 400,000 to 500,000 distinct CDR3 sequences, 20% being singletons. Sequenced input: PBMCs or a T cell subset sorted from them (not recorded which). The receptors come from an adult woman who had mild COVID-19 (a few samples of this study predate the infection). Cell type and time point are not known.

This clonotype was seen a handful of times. The CDR3 protein is CASRFSQGAYGYTF. CDR3 DNA: TGTGCCAGCAGATTCTCACAGGGGGCCTATGGCTACACCTTC. The chain carries TRBV12-3 or TRBV12-4 and TRBJ1-2; 9 bases align to TRBD1. J gave up 4 bases and V 6 bases, and 6 bases lay outside the gene matches. This CDR3 comprises 14 residues.

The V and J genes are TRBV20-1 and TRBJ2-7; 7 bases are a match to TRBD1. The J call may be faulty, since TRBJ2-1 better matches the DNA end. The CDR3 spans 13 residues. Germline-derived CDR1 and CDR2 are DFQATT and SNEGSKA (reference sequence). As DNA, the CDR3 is TGCAGTGTCCCGGGACAGCCGACTAACGAGCAGTTCTTC. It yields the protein CSVPGQPTNEQFF.

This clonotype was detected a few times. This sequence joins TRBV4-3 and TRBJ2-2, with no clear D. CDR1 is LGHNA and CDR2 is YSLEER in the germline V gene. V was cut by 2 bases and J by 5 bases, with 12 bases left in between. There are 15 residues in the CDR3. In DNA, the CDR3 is TGCGCCAGCAGCCAATTGCTCCGGGCTACCGGGGAGCTGTTTTTT. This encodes CASSQLLRATGELFF.

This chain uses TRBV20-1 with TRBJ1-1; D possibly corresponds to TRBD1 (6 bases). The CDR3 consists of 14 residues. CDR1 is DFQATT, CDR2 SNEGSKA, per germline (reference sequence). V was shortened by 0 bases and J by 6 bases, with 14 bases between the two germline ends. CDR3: CSARDPGQWAEAFF. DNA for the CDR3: TGCAGTGCTAGAGATCCCGGACAGTGGGCTGAAGCTTTCTTT.

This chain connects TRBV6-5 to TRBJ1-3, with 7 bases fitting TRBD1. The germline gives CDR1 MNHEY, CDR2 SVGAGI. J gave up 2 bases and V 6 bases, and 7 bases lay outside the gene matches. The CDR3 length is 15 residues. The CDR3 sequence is CASSATGNPGNTIYF. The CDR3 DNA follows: TGTGCCAGCAGCGCGACAGGGAACCCTGGAAACACCATATATTTT.

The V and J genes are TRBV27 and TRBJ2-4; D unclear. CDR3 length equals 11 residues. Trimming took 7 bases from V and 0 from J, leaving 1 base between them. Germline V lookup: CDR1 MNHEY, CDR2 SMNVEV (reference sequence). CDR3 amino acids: CASIAKNIQYF. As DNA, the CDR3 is TGTGCCAGCATAGCCAAAAACATTCAGTACTTC.

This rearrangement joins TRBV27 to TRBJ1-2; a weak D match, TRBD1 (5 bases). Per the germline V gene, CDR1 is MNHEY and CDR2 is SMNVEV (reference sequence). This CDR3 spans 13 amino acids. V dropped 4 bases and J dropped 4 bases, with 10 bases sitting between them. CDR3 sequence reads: CASSSGLLYGYTF. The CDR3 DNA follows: TGTGCCAGCAGTTCAGGGTTGCTCTATGGCTACACCTTC.

CDR3 in DNA: TGTGCCAGCAGTTTGGGCCCTGAGTATGGCTACACCTTC. The encoded protein is CASSLGPEYGYTF. The chain combines TRBV12-3 or TRBV12-4 with TRBJ1-2; the D is unclear. Trimming left V 3 bases short and J 5 bases short, with 10 bases between. The length of the CDR3 is 13 residues.

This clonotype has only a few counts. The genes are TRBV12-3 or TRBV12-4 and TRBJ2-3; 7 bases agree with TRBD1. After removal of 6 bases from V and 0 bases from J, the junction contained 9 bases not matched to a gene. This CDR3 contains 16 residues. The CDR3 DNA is TGTGCCAGCAGCCCGACAGGGCCAACTAGCACAGATACGCAGTATTTT. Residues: CASSPTGPTSTDTQYF.

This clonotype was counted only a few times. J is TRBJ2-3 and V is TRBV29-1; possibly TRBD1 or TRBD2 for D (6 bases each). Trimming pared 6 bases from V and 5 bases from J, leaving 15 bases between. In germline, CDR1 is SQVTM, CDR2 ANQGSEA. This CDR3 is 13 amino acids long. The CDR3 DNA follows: TGCAGCGTGAGTGGGGGGCAGGGAGATACGCAGTATTTT. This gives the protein CSVSGGQGDTQYF.

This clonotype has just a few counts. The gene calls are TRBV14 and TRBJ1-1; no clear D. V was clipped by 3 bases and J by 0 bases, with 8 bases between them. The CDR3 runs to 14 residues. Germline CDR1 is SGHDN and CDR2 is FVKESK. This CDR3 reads CASSQPGLNTEAFF. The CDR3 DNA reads TGTGCCAGCAGCCAGCCAGGACTGAACACTGAAGCTTTCTTT.

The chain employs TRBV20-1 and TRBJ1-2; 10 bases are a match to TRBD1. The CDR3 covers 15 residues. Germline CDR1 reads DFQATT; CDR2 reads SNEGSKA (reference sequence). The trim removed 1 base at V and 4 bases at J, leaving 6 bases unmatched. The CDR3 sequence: CSARVRDRGGYGYTF. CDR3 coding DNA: TGCAGTGCTAGAGTAAGGGACAGGGGTGGCTATGGCTACACCTTC.

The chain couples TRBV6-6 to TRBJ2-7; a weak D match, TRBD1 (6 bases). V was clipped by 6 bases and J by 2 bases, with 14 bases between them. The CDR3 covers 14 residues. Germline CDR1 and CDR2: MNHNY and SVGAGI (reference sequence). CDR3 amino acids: CASSQTTGPYEQYF. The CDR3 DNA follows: TGTGCCAGCAGCCAAACGACAGGCCCCTACGAGCAGTACTTC.

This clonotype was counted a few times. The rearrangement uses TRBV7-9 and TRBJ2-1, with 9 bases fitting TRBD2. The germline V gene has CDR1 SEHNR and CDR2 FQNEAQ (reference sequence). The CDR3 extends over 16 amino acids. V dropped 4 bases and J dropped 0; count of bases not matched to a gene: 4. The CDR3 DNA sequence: TGTGCCAGCAGCTACTATAGCGGGAGCTCCTACAATGAGCAGTTCTTC. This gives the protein CASSYYSGSSYNEQFF.

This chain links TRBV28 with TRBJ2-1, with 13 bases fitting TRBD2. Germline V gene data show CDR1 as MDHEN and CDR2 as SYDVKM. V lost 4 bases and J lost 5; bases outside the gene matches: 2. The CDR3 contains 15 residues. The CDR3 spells CASSSGTSGNNEQFF. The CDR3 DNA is TGTGCCAGCAGTTCCGGGACTAGCGGGAACAATGAGCAGTTCTTC.